This passage covers 20 T cell receptor beta chains from one sample sequenced in a study of cytomegalovirus exposure and HLA in healthy donors. The PCR had 60 Vbeta and 13 Jbeta primers. Assay used: immunoSEQ multiplex PCR; TCRdb lists only in-frame clones, some missing. The sample has fewer than 250,000 clones; approximately 82% are singletons. Sequencing used PBMCs. The receptors were sampled from a man aged 40-50 years in good health and CMV-seropositive.

V gene TRBV6-5 combines with J gene TRBJ1-2; D is undetermined. The CDR3 spans 13 residues. V was pared by 0 bases and J by 4 bases, with 6 bases between. Germline CDR1 and CDR2: MNHEY and SVGAGI. Here the CDR3 reads CASSYSSSYGYTF. CDR3 DNA: TGTGCCAGCAGTTACTCGTCCAGCTATGGCTACACCTTC.

This clone was picked up one time. The V call is TRBV7-9, the J call TRBJ1-1; 7 bases map to TRBD1. The trim removed 5 bases at V and 2 bases at J, leaving 5 bases unmatched. CDR3 size: 14 residues. Germline-derived CDR1 and CDR2 are SEHNR and FQNEAQ (reference sequence). The CDR3 loop reads CASSRQGGNTEAFF. The CDR3 region has the DNA TGTGCCAGCAGCCGACAGGGTGGTAACACTGAAGCTTTCTTT. The variable domain in full, with the rest retrieved from reference TRBV7-9 and TRBJ1-1, is DTGVSQNPRHKITKRGQNVTFRCDPISEHNRLYWYRQTLGQGPEFLTYFQNEAQLEKSRLLSDRFSAERPKGSFSTLEIQRTEQGDSAMYLCASSRQGGNTEAFFGQGTRLTVV.

Only a few counts were recorded for this clone. The chain employs TRBV5-1 and TRBJ2-6; no clear D. V lost 0 bases and J lost 3, with 7 bases in between. CDR1 is SGHRS and CDR2 is YFSETQ in the germline V gene. The CDR3 totals 15 residues. In DNA, the CDR3 is TGCGCCAGCAGCTTGGACGGAGTTGGGGCCAACGTCCTGACTTTC. Residues: CASSLDGVGANVLTF.

The CDR3 DNA reads as TGTGCCAGCAGTTCGACTAGCGGCTACGAGCAGTACTTC. Protein: CASSSTSGYEQYF. V gene TRBV6-1 combines with J gene TRBJ2-7; 9 bases match TRBD2. Germline V gene lookup returns CDR1 MNHNS and CDR2 SASEGT. V was clipped by 5 bases and J by 3 bases; unmatched bases: 2. The CDR3 is 13 residues long.

This clone was counted a single time. The V call is TRBV18, the J call TRBJ1-1; no firm D call. The CDR3 loop spans 13 amino acids. Trimming pared 5 bases from V and 1 base from J, leaving 8 bases between. Germline loops: CDR1 KGHSH, CDR2 LQKENI. The CDR3 spells CASSARQNTEAFF. CDR3 coding DNA: TGTGCCAGCTCAGCCCGACAGAACACTGAAGCTTTCTTT.

This chain connects TRBV9 to TRBJ2-1; tentatively, D is TRBD2 (5 bases). V gave up 0 bases and J gave up 9 bases, with 10 bases separating them. The CDR3 is 13 residues long. Per the germline V gene, CDR1 is SGDLS and CDR2 is YYNGEE. The DNA of the CDR3 is TGTGCCAGCAGCGTAGAGCGGTTTCGTGAGCAGTTCTTC. Its translation is CASSVERFREQFF. Together with reference TRBV9 and TRBJ2-1, the CDR3 gives the full variable domain: DSGVTQTPKHLITATGQRVTLRCSPRSGDLSVYWYQQSLDQGLQFLIQYYNGEERAKGNILERFSAQQFPDLHSELNLSSLELGDSALYFCASSVERFREQFFGPGTRLTVL.

This chain uses TRBV28 with TRBJ1-5; D is ambiguous. Germline CDR1 and CDR2: MDHEN and SYDVKM. The CDR3 runs to 12 residues. V lost 8 bases to trimming and J lost 11 bases, with 16 bases between them. Here the CDR3 DNA reads TGTGCCAGCTCCATCAGGCTATCGACCCAGCATTTT. Amino acids: CASSIRLSTQHF.

CDR3 amino acids: CASSLALAGAVDTQYF. The CDR3, as DNA: TGCGCCAGCAGCTTGGCCTTAGCGGGAGCGGTAGATACGCAGTATTTT. The chain carries TRBV5-1 and TRBJ2-3; 9 nucleotides line up with TRBD2. Germline V gene data show CDR1 as SGHRS and CDR2 as YFSETQ. The CDR3 loop spans 16 amino acids. Trimming removed 0 bases from V and 5 bases from J; junction bases left unmatched: 7.

The chain has TRBV5-1 and TRBJ2-1; no reliable D call. The V and J ends lost 1 base and 8 bases respectively, with 13 bases between them. This CDR3 has 14 residues. Germline CDR1 reads SGHRS; CDR2 reads YFSETQ. The CDR3, as DNA: TGCGCCAGCAGCTTGCTTCGTGGAGTTGATGAGCAGTTCTTC. Translation: CASSLLRGVDEQFF.

The V gene is TRBV2, the J gene TRBJ2-2, with 8 bases lining up with TRBD2. Germline CDR1 is SNHLY and CDR2 is FYNNEI. The CDR3 is made up of 14 amino acids. Trimming took 3 bases from V and 7 from J; bases not matched to a gene: 4. The chain's CDR3 is CASSEASGYGELFF. CDR3 DNA: TGTGCCAGCAGTGAGGCTAGCGGGTACGGGGAGCTGTTTTTT.

CDR3 coding DNA: TGCGCCAGCAGCTTGTTAGCAGGGGCCAGCAACGAGCAGTACTTC. Protein: CASSLLAGASNEQYF. The V call is TRBV5-1, the J call TRBJ2-7; tentatively, D is TRBD1 (6 bases). The length of the CDR3 is 15 residues. Germline values: CDR1 SGHRS, CDR2 YFSETQ. V was shortened by 1 base and J by 5 bases, with 16 bases between the two germline ends.

CDR3 loop: CASSLAIGSSNEQFF. The CDR3 nucleotides are TGCGCCAGCAGCTTGGCCATCGGGTCGTCGAATGAGCAGTTCTTC. The V and J genes are TRBV5-1 and TRBJ2-1, with no clear D. Per the germline V gene, CDR1 is SGHRS and CDR2 is YFSETQ. This CDR3 spans 15 amino acids. V dropped 0 bases and J dropped 7 bases, with 14 bases sitting between them.

The CDR3 is CASSDDPRTPGSEQFF. Written as DNA, the CDR3 is TGTGCCAGCAGCGATGACCCCCGGACACCTGGTAGTGAGCAGTTCTTC. The chain links TRBV9 to TRBJ2-1; D is perhaps TRBD1 (5 bases). Trimming removed 3 bases at V and 9 bases at J, with 22 bases between. Germline V gene lookup returns CDR1 SGDLS and CDR2 YYNGEE. The CDR3 is made up of 16 amino acids.

The chain carries TRBV7-9 and TRBJ2-5, with 11 bases that match TRBD2. J gave up 5 bases and V 4 bases, and 6 bases lay outside the gene matches. Germline CDR1 SEHNR, CDR2 FQNEAQ (reference sequence). This CDR3 comprises 15 residues. In DNA form, the CDR3 reads TGTGCCAGCAGCTCCTTAGCGGGAGGGTCGGAGACCCAGTACTTC. Residues: CASSSLAGGSETQYF.

This chain joins TRBV5-1 and TRBJ1-2, with a possible D match to TRBD1 (6 bases). Germline CDR1 is SGHRS and CDR2 is YFSETQ. The V end was cut by 5 bases, the J end by 4 bases, with 15 bases between. The CDR3 totals 14 residues. DNA for the CDR3: TGCGCCAGCAGGAGGAGTCCGACAGGCTATGGCTACACCTTC. Its protein is CASRRSPTGYGYTF.

Written as DNA, the CDR3 is TGTGCCAGCAGTTTGAACAGGTTCAGCTCTGGGGCCAACGTCCTGACTTTC. Translated, it gives CASSLNRFSSGANVLTF. The rearrangement links TRBV28 to TRBJ2-6; a possible D gene is TRBD1 (5 bases). The V gene's germline CDR1 is MDHEN and CDR2 SYDVKM. Trimming left V 3 bases short and J 0 bases short, with 12 bases between. This CDR3 region has 17 residues.

The table lists this clone with a few counts. V gene TRBV27 combines with J gene TRBJ2-7, with D perhaps matching TRBD2 (5 bases). The CDR3 contains 15 residues. Deletions cut 1 base from V and 4 bases from J, with 14 bases between. CDR1 MNHEY and CDR2 SMNVEV come from the germline V gene (reference sequence). In DNA, the CDR3 is TGTGCCAGCAGTTTATTTGGGCAAGCGGCATACGAGCAGTACTTC. This codes for CASSLFGQAAYEQYF.

Only one count was recorded for this clone. CDR3 nucleotides: TGTGCCAGCAGTCCCCGAGGGTCGGGGGACAGGGCCGGAGCTAACTATGGCTACACCTTC. Encoded protein: CASSPRGSGDRAGANYGYTF. V is TRBV27 and J is TRBJ1-2; TRBD1 matches at 9 bases. Per germline, CDR1 MNHEY and CDR2 SMNVEV (reference sequence). Trimming took 5 bases from V and 0 from J; bases not matched to a gene: 19. The CDR3 length is 20 residues.

This clone has only a few counts. This rearrangement joins TRBV5-4 to TRBJ1-1, with no clear D. Trimming took 0 bases from V and 1 from J, leaving 10 bases between them. CDR1 SGHNT and CDR2 YYREEE come from the germline V gene (reference sequence). The CDR3 loop spans 15 amino acids. The CDR3 here is CASSLGTVSNTEAFF. The CDR3 coding sequence is TGTGCCAGCAGCTTGGGTACAGTGTCGAACACTGAAGCTTTCTTT.

The chain employs TRBV29-1 and TRBJ2-5, with TRBD2 identical over 13 bases. The CDR3 loop spans 15 amino acids. Germline V CDR1 and CDR2: SQVTM, ANQGSEA. Trimming at V came to 3 bases and at J to 5 bases, leaving 6 bases not matched to a gene. The CDR3 DNA is TGCAGCGTTGATCTACTAGCGGGAGGGGTGGAGACCCAGTACTTC. It yields the protein CSVDLLAGGVETQYF.